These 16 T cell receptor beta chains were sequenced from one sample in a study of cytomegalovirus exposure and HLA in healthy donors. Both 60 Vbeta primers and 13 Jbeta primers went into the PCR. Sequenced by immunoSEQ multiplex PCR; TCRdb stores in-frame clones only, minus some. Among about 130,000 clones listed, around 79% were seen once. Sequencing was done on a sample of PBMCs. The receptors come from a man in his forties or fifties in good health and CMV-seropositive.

The CDR3, as DNA: TGCGCCAGCAGCTTGACTAGCGGGTTCTACGAGCAGTACTTC. It encodes CASSLTSGFYEQYF. This chain uses TRBV5-1 with TRBJ2-7, with 9 bases identical to TRBD2. Germline CDR1 and CDR2: SGHRS and YFSETQ. CDR3 size: 14 residues. The V segment lost 1 base and the J segment 3 bases; nucleotides outside the gene matches: 2.

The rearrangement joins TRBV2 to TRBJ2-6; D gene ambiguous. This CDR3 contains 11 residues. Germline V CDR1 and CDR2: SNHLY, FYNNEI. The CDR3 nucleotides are TGTAGCTGGCGGGGGGCCAACGTCCTGACTTTC. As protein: CSWRGANVLTF.

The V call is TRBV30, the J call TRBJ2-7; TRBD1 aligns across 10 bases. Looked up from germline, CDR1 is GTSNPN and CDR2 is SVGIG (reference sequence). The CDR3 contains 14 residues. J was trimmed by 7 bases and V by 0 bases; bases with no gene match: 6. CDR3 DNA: TGTGCCTGGAGTGTGGGGACAGGGGTGGGAGAGCAGTACTTC. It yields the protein CAWSVGTGVGEQYF. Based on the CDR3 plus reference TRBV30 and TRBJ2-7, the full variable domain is SQTIHQWPATLVQPVGSPLSLECTVEGTSNPNLYWYRQAAGRGLQLLFYSVGIGQISSEVPQNLSASRPQDRQFILSSKKLLLSDSGFYLCAWSVGTGVGEQYFGPGTRLTVT.

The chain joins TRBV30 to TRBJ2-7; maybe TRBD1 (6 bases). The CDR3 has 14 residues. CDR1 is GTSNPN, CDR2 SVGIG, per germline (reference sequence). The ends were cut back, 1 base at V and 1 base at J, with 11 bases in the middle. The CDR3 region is CAWSEAGESYEQYF. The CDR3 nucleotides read TGTGCCTGGAGTGAGGCAGGGGAGTCCTACGAGCAGTACTTC.

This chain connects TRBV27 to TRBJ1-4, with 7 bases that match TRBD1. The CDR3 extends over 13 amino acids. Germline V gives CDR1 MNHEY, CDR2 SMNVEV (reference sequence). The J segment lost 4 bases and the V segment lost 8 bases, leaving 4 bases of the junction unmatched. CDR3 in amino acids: CASCDRVNEKLFF. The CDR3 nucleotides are TGTGCCAGCTGTGACAGGGTTAATGAAAAACTGTTTTTT.

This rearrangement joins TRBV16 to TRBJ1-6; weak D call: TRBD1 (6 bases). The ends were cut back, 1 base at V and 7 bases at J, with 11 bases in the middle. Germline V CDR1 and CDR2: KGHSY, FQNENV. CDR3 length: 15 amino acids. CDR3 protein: CASSQYARGNSPLHF. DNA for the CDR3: TGTGCCAGCAGCCAATACGCCAGGGGAAATTCACCCCTCCACTTT.

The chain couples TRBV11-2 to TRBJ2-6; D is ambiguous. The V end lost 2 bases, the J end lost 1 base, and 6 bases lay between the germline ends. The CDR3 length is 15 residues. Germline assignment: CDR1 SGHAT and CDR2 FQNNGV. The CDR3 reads CASSLSGSGANVLTF. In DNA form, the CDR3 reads TGTGCCAGCAGCTTATCAGGTTCTGGGGCCAACGTCCTGACTTTC. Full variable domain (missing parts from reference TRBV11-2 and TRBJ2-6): EAGVAQSPRYKIIEKRQSVAFWCNPISGHATLYWYQQILGQGPKLLIQFQNNGVVDDSQLPKDRFSAERLKGVDSTLKIQPAKLEDSAVYLCASSLSGSGANVLTFGAGSRLTVL.

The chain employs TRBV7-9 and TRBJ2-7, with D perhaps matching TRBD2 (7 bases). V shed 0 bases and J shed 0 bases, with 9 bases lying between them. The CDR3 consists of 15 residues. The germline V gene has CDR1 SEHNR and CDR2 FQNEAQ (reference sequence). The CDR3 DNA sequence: TGTGCCAGCAGCTTAGCGGGGGGGGCCTCCTACGAGCAGTACTTC. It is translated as CASSLAGGASYEQYF.

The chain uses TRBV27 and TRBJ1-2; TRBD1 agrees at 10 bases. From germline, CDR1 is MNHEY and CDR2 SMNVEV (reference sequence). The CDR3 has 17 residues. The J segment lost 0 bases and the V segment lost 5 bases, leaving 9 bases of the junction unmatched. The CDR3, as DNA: TGTGCCAGCAGTCGCGGGGGACAGGGGCCTGCTAACTATGGCTACACCTTC. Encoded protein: CASSRGGQGPANYGYTF.

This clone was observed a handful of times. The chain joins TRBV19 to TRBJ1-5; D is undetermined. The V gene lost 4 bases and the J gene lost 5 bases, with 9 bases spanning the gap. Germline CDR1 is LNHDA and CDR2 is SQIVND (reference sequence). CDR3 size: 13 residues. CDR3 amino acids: CASSSSNYQPQHF. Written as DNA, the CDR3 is TGTGCCAGTAGTAGTTCAAACTATCAGCCCCAGCATTTT.

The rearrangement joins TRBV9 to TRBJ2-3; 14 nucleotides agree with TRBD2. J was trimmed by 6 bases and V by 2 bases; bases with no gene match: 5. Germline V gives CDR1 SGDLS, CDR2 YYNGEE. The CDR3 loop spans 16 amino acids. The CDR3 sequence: CASSVLGLAGADTQYF. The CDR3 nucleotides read TGTGCCAGCAGCGTCCTGGGACTAGCGGGAGCCGATACGCAGTATTTT.

CDR3 sequence reads: CASSLGLAREQYF. CDR3 DNA sequence: TGTGCCAGCAGCTTAGGACTAGCGCGCGAGCAGTACTTC. The V gene is TRBV7-9, the J gene TRBJ2-7; 8 bases align to TRBD2. Losses at the gene ends were 1 base for V and 6 bases for J; bases not matched to a gene: 2. The length of the CDR3 is 13 residues. Looked up from germline, CDR1 is SEHNR and CDR2 is FQNEAQ (reference sequence).

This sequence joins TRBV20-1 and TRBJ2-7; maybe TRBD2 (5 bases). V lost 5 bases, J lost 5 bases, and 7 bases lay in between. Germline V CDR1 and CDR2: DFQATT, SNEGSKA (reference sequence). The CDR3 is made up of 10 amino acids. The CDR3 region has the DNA TGCAGTGCTGTCGGGAACGAGCAGTACTTC. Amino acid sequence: CSAVGNEQYF.

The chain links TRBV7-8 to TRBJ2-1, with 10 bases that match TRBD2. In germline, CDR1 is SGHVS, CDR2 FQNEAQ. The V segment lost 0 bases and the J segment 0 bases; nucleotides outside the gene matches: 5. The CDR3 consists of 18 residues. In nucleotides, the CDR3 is TGTGCCAGCAGCTTAGCGCTAGCGGGAGCTTTCTCCTACAATGAGCAGTTCTTC. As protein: CASSLALAGAFSYNEQFF.

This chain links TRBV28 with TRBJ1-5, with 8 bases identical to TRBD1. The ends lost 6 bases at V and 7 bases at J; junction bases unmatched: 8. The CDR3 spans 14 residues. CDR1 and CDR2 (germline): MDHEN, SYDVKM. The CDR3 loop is CASSPTQGGQPQHF. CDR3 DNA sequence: TGTGCCAGCAGCCCTACACAGGGGGGACAGCCCCAGCATTTT.

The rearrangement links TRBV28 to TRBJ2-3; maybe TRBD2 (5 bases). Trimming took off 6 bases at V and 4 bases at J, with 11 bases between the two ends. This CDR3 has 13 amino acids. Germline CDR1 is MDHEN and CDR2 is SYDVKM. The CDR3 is CASSPTLADTQYF. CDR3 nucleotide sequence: TGTGCCAGCAGCCCGACACTAGCAGATACGCAGTATTTT.